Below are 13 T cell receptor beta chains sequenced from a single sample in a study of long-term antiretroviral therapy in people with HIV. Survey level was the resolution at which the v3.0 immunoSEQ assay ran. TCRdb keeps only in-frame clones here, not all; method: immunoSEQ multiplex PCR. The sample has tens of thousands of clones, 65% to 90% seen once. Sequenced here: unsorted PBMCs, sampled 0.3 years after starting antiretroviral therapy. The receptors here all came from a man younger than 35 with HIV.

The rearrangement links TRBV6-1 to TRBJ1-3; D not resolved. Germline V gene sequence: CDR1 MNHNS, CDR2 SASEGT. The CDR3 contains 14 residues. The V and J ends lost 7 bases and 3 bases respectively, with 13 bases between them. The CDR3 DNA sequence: TGTGCCAGCATTGACGGCAGGAATGGAAACACCATATATTTT. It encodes CASIDGRNGNTIYF.

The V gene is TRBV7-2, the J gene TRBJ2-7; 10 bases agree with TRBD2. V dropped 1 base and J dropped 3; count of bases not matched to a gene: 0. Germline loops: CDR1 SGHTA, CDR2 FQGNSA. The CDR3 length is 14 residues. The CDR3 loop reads CASSLGLAGYEQYF. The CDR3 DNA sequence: TGTGCCAGCAGCTTAGGACTAGCGGGCTACGAGCAGTACTTC.

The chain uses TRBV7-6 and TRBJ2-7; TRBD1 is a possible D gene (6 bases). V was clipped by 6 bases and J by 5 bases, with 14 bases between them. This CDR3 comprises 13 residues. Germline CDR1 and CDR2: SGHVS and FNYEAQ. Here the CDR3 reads CASSQGGSNEQYF. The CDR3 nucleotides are TGTGCCAGCAGTCAAGGGGGATCGAACGAGCAGTACTTC.

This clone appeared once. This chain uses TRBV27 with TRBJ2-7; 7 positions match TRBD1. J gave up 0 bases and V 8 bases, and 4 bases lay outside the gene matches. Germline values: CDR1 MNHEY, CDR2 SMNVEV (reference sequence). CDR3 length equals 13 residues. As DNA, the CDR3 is TGTGCCAGCGCTACAGGGGTCTCCTACGAGCAGTACTTC. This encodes CASATGVSYEQYF.

The CDR3 is CASGAAYNEQFF. The CDR3 DNA reads as TGTGCCAGCGGGGCAGCATACAATGAGCAGTTCTTC. The rearrangement uses TRBV11-3 and TRBJ2-1; tentative D call: TRBD1 (5 bases). Germline V gene data show CDR1 as SGHNT and CDR2 as YENEEA. The CDR3 consists of 12 residues. Deletions cut 8 bases from V and 4 bases from J, with 9 bases between.

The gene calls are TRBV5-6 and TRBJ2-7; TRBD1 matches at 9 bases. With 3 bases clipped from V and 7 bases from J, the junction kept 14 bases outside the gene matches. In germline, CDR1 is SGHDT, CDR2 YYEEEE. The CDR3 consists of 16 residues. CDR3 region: CASSSTDRGLIIEQYF. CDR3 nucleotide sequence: TGTGCCAGCAGCTCAACCGACAGGGGGTTGATCATAGAGCAGTACTTC.

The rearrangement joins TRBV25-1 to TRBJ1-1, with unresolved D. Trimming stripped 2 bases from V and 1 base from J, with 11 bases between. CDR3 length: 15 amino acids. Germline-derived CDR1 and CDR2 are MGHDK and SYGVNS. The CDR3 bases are TGTGCCAGCAGTGAAGGAGGACCCTCGAACACTGAAGCTTTCTTT. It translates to CASSEGGPSNTEAFF.

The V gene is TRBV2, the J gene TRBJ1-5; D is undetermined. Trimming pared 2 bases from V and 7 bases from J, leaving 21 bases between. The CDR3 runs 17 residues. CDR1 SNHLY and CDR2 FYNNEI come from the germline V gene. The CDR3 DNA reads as TGTGCCAGCAGTGAATTCCCCGGCGGGGTGGGAGACCAGCCCCAGCATTTT. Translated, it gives CASSEFPGGVGDQPQHF.

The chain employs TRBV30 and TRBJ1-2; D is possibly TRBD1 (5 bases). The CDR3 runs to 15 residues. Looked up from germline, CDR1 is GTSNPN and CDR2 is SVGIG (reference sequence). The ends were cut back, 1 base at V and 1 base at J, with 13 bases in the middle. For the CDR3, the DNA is TGTGCCTGGAGTGGGGGAACGACAGTTAACTATGGCTACACCTTC. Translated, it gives CAWSGGTTVNYGYTF.

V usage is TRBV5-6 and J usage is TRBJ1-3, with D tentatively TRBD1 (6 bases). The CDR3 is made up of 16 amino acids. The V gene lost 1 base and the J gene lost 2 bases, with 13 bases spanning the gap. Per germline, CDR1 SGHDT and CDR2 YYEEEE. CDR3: CASSLTPGATGNTIYF. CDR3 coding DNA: TGTGCCAGCAGCTTGACGCCAGGGGCTACTGGAAACACCATATATTTT.

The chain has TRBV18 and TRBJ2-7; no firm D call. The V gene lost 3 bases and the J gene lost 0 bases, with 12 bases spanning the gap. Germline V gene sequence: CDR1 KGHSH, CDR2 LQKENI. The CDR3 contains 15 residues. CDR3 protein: CASSPERDSSYEQYF. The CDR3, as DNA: TGTGCCAGCTCACCTGAGCGCGATTCCTCCTACGAGCAGTACTTC. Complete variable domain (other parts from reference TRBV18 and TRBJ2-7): NAGVMQNPRHLVRRRGQEARLRCSPMKGHSHVYWYRQLPEEGLKFMVYLQKENIIDESGMPKERFSAEFPKEGPSILRIQQVVRGDSAAYFCASSPERDSSYEQYFGPGTRLTVT.

For the CDR3, the DNA is TGTGCCAGCAGCCAATCGAGCTATGGCTACACCTTC. Translation: CASSQSSYGYTF. The chain joins TRBV16 to TRBJ1-2; D not certain. The CDR3 is 12 residues long. V lost 0 bases, J lost 4 bases, and 3 bases lay in between. The germline gives CDR1 KGHSY, CDR2 FQNENV.

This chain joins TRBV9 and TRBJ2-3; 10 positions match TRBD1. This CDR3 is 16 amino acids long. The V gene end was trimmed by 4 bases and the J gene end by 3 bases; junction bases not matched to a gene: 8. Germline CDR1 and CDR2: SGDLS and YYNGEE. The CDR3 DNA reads TGTGCCAGCAGCTTAACCGGACAGGGGGGGACAGATACGCAGTATTTT. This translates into CASSLTGQGGTDTQYF.